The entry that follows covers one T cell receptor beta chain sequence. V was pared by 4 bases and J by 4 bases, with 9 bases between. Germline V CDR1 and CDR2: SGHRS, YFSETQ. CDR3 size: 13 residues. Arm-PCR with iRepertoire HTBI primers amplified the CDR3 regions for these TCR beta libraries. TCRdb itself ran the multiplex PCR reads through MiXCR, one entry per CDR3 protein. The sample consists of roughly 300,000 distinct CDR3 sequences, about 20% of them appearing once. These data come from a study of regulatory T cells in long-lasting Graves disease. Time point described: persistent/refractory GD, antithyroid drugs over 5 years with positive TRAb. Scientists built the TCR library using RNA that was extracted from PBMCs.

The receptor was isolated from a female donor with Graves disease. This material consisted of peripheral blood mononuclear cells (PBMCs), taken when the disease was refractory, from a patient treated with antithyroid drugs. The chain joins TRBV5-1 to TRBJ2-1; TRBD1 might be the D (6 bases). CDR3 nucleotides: TGCGCCAGCAGCATTGACAGGTACAATGAGCAGTTCTTC. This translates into CASSIDRYNEQFF.